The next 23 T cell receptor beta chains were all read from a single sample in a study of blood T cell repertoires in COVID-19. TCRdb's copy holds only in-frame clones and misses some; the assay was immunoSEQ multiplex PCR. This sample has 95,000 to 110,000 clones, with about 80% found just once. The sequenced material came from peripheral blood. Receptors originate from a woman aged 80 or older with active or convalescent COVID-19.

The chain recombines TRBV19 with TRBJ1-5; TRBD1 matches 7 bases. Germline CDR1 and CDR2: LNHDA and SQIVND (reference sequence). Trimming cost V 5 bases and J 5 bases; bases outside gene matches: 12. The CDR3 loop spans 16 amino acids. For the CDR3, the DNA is TGTGCCAGTAGTCCGGGACAGACCAACCTCCATCAGCCCCAGCATTTT. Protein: CASSPGQTNLHQPQHF.

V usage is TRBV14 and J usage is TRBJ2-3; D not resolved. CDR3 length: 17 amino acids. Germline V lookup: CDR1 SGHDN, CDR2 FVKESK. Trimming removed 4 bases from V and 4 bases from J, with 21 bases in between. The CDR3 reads CASSPPLTFARPDTQYF. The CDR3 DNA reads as TGTGCCAGCAGCCCCCCTCTAACCTTTGCTAGGCCAGATACGCAGTATTTT.

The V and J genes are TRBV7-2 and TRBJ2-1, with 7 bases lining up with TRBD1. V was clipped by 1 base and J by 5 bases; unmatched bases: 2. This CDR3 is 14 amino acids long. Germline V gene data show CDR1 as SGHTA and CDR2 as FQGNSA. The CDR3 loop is CASSLGQGNNEQFF. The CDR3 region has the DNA TGTGCCAGCAGCTTAGGACAGGGAAACAATGAGCAGTTCTTC.

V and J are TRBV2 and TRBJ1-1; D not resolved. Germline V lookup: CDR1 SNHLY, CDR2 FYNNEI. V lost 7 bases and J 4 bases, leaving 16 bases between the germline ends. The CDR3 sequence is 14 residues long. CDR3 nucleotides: TGTGCCAGCAATGGAGAGGCCGCGGGCACTGAAGCTTTCTTT. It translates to CASNGEAAGTEAFF.

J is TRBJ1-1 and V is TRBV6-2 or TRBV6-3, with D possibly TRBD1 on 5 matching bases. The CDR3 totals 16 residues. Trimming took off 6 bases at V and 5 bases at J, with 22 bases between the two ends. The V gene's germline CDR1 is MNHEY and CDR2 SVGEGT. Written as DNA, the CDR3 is TGTGCCAGCAGCCCTAGTGGGGGGGGTGGAGGGACTGAAGCTTTCTTT. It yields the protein CASSPSGGGGGTEAFF.

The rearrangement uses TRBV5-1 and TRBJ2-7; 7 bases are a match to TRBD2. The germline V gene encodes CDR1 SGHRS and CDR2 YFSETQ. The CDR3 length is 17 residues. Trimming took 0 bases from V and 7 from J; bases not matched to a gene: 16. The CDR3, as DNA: TGCGCCAGCAGCTTGGCTGCCGGGGGATCCCAAGCGGGGGAGCAGTACTTC. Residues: CASSLAAGGSQAGEQYF.

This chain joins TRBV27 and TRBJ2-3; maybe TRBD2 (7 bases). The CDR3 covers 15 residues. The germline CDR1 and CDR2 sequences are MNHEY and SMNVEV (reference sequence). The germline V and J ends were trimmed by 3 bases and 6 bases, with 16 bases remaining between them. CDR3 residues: CASSLTWGGADTQYF. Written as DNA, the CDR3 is TGTGCCAGCAGTTTGACGTGGGGGGGGGCGGATACGCAGTATTTT.

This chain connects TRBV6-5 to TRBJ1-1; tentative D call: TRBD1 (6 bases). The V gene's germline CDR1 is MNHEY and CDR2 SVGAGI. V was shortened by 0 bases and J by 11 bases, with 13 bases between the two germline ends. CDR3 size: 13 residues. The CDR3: CASSYSQGLGAFF. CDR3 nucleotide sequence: TGTGCCAGCAGTTACTCACAGGGCCTGGGGGCTTTCTTT.

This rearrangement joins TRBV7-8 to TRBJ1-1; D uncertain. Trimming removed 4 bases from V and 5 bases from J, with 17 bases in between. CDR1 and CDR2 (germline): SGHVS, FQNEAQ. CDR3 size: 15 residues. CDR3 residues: CASSWAGTWETEAFF. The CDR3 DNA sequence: TGTGCCAGCAGCTGGGCCGGAACATGGGAGACTGAAGCTTTCTTT.

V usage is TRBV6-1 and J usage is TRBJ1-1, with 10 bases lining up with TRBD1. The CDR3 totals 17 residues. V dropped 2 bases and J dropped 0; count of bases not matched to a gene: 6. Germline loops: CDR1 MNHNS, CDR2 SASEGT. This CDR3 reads CASSELGQGFLNTEAFF. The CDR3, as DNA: TGTGCCAGCAGTGAACTGGGACAGGGGTTCCTGAACACTGAAGCTTTCTTT.

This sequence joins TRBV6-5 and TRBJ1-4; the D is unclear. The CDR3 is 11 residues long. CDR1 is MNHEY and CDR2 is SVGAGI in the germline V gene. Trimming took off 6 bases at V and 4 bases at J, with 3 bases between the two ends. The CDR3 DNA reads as TGTGCCAGCAGATATAATGAAAAACTGTTTTTT. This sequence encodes CASRYNEKLFF.

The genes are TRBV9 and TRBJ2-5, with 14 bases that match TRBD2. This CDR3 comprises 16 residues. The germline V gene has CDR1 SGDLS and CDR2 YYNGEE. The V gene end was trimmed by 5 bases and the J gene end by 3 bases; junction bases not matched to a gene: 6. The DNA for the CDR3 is TGTGCCAGCAGTCCTCCGGGACTAGCGGGAGAAGAGACCCAGTACTTC. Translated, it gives CASSPPGLAGEETQYF.

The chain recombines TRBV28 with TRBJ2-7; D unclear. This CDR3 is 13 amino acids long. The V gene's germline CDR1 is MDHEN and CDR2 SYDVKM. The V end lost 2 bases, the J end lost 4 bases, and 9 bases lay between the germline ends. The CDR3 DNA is TGTGCCAGCAGTTTACATGCGGCTTACGAGCAGTACTTC. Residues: CASSLHAAYEQYF. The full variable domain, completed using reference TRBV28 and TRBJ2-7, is DVKVTQSSRYLVKRTGEKVFLECVQDMDHENMFWYRQDPGLGLRLIYFSYDVKMKEKGDIPEGYSVSREKKERFSLILESASTNQTSMYLCASSLHAAYEQYFGPGTRLTVT.

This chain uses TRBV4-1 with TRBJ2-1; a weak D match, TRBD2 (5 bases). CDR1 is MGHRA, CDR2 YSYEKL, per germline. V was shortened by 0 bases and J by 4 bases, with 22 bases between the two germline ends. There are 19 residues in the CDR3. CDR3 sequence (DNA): TGCGCCAGCAGCCAAGAGATAATGGGCGCAGGAGGTGTTTACAATGAGCAGTTCTTC. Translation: CASSQEIMGAGGVYNEQFF.

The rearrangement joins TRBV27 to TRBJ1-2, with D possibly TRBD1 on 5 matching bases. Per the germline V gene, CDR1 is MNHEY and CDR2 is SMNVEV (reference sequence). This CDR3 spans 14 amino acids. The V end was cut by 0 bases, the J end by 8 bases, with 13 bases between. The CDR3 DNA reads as TGTGCCAGCAGTTTATCTAGGGGAGGAGGAGGCTACACCTTC. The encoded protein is CASSLSRGGGGYTF.

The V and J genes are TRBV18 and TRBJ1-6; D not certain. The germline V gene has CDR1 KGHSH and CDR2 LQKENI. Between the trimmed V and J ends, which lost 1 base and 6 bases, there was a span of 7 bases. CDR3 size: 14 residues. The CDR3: CASSPQNFNSPLHF. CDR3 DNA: TGTGCCAGCTCACCACAGAACTTTAATTCACCCCTCCACTTT.

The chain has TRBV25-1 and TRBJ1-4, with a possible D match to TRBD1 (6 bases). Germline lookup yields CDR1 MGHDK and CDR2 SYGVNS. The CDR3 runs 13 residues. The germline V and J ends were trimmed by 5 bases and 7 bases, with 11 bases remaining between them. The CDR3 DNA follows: TGTGCCAGCAGTCCAGGGGTTAGTGAAAAACTGTTTTTT. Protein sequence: CASSPGVSEKLFF.

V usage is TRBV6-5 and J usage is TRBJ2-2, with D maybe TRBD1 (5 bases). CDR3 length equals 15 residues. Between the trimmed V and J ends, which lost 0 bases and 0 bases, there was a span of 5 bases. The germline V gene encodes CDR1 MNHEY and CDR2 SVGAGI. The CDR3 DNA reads TGTGCCAGCAGTTACTCAGGGGCGAACACCGGGGAGCTGTTTTTT. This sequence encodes CASSYSGANTGELFF.

CDR3 nucleotide sequence: TGTGCCAGCTCACCTTTACCCGGGACAGGCTATGGCTACACCTTC. This codes for CASSPLPGTGYGYTF. The chain employs TRBV18 and TRBJ1-2; 8 nucleotides align to TRBD1. This CDR3 is 15 amino acids long. Per the germline V gene, CDR1 is KGHSH and CDR2 is LQKENI. The trim removed 3 bases at V and 4 bases at J, leaving 7 bases unmatched.

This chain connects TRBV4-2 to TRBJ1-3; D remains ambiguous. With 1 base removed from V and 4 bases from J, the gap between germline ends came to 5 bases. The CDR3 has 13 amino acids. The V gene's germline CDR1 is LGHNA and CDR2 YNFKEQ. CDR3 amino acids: CASSQGGGNTIYF. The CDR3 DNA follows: TGTGCCAGCAGCCAAGGAGGAGGAAACACCATATATTTT.

The CDR3: CASSLSLRSEETQYF. CDR3 DNA: TGTGCCAGCAGCCTTAGCCTGCGATCCGAAGAGACCCAGTACTTC. This chain links TRBV11-2 with TRBJ2-5; D gene unclear. The germline gives CDR1 SGHAT, CDR2 FQNNGV. V lost 5 bases and J 3 bases, leaving 16 bases between the germline ends. The CDR3 extends over 15 amino acids.

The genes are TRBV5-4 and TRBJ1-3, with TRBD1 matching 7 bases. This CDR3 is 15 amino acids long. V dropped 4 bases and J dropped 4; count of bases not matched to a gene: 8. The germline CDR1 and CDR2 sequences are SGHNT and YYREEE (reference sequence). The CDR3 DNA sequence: TGTGCCAGCAGCCAAAACAGGGGTCTCGGAAACACCATATATTTT. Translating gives CASSQNRGLGNTIYF.

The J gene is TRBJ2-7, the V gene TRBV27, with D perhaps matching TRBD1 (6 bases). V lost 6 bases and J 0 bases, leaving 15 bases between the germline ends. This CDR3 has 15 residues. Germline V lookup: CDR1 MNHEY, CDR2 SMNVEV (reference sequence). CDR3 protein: CASSPGTRSSYEQYF. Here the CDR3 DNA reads TGTGCCAGCAGCCCCGGGACACGGAGCTCCTACGAGCAGTACTTC.